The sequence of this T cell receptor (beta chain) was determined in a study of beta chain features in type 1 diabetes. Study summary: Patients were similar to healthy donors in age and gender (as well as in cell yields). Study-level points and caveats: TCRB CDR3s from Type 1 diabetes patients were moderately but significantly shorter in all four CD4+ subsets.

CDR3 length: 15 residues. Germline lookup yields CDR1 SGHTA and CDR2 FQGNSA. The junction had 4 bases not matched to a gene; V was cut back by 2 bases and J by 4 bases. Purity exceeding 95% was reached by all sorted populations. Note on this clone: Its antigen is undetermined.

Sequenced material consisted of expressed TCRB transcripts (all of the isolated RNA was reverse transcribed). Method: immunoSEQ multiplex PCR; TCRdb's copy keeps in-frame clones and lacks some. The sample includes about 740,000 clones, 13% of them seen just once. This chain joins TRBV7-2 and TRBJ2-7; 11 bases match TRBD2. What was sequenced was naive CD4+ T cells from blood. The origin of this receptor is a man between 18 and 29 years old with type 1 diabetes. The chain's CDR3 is CASSLTGTSGYEQYF. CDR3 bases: TGTGCCAGCAGCTTAACCGGGACTAGCGGATACGAGCAGTACTTC. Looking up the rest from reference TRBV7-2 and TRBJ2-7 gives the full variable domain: GAGVSQSPSNKVTEKGKDVELRCDPISGHTALYWYRQSLGQGLEFLIYFQGNSAPDKSGLPSDRFSAERTGGSVSTLTIQRTQQEDSAVYLCASSLTGTSGYEQYFGPGTRLTVT.